The sequence of this TCR beta chain was determined in a study of PD-L1 blockade in urothelial cancer. Overall study context: Tumors yielded a median of approximately 1,400 T cells.

The CDR3 loop spans 15 amino acids. J lost 3 bases, V lost 3 bases, and 2 bases had no gene match. Germline-derived CDR1 and CDR2 are SGHRS and YFSETQ. Of note for this clone: The antigen is not known.

Sequencing used immunoSEQ multiplex PCR; TCRdb keeps in-frame clones, though not all of them. The data contain approximately 35,000 clones, approximately 40% of them seen just once; the ten biggest clones take up around 8.9%. Notes on the study in general: FFPE tumor tissue, one sample per patient, may miss heterogeneity.

The chain uses TRBV5-1 and TRBJ2-7, with TRBD2 matching 14 bases. The specimen comprised tumor tissue, sampled before atezolizumab (anti-PD-L1) treatment. This receptor was identified in a man aged 55 to 69 with urothelial cancer. DNA for the CDR3: TGCGCCAGCAGCTGGACTAGCGGGAGGTTCTACGAGCAGTACTTC. It encodes CASSWTSGRFYEQYF.